This T cell receptor beta chain was documented in a study of beta chain features in type 1 diabetes. Findings and limits, study-wide: Lower insertion and higher deletion counts appeared at VDJ junctions in type 1 diabetes patients.

Staining for CD45RO/CCR7/CD25/CD127/CD95/CD27 allowed sorting of CD4+ naive, central memory, regulatory and stem cell-like memory cells. cDNA synthesis used the whole RNA isolate, giving expressed TCRB sequences. Assay: immunoSEQ multiplex PCR; the TCRdb copy retains only in-frame clones and omits some. The table records roughly 500,000 clones, approximately 10% of them present only once. The sample holds a few counts of this clone. Its antigen remains unknown. From germline, CDR1 is ENHRY and CDR2 SYGVKD. The CDR3 totals 14 residues. With 6 bases clipped from V and 8 bases from J, the junction kept 8 bases outside the gene matches.

The sample taken for sequencing was naive CD4+ T cells from blood. V is TRBV10-3 and J is TRBJ2-1; 9 bases map to TRBD1. The receptor was isolated from a woman younger than 35 in good health. CDR3 protein: CAIRGDRDSDEQFF. In DNA, the CDR3 is TGTGCCATCAGAGGGGACAGGGATAGCGATGAGCAGTTCTTC.